Listed below are T cell receptor beta chains from one sample, sequenced in a study of graft-versus-host responses after intestinal transplantation. Their target antigens are unknown. The repertoire was sequenced with immunoSEQ multiplex PCR; TCRdb's copy has only in-frame clones and lacks some. The table has 25,000 to 35,000 clones, approximately 80% seen once. Sequenced here: unstimulated CD8+ T cells sorted from spleen or lymph node cells, sampled before intestinal transplant. These receptors came from a human donor who received an intestinal transplant. CDR3s include the opening cysteine and the closing phenylalanine or tryptophan. The order of the fields is clone size, V gene, J gene, D gene, CDR3 protein, CDR3 DNA. The D gene is left open where the match is weak. Size tells how often a clone was seen (once, few, many) or the class of an expanded clone, and some rows leave it out.

>-|TRBV9|TRBJ2-5|TRBD2
CASSEGRGLAARETQYF
TGTGCCAGCAGCGAGGGGAGGGGACTAGCGGCACGGGAGACCCAGTACTTC
>-|TRBV6-5|TRBJ2-3|-
CASSQAYTDTQYF
TGTGCCAGCAGCCAAGCGTATACAGATACGCAGTATTTT
>-|TRBV29-1|TRBJ1-3|-
CSVEEERGIRDTIYF
TGCAGCGTTGAAGAAGAAAGGGGGATTCGGGACACCATATATTTT
>-|TRBV4-1|TRBJ2-2|TRBD2
CASSQALAGANTGELFF
TGCGCCAGCAGCCAGGCACTAGCGGGAGCGAACACCGGGGAGCTGTTTTTT
>-|TRBV6-6|TRBJ2-7|-
CASSYSTDSPYEQYF
TGTGCCAGCAGTTACTCGACAGACAGTCCCTACGAGCAGTACTTC
>-|TRBV27|TRBJ2-2|TRBD2
CASKEPRGEGTGELFF
TGTGCCAGCAAAGAGCCGAGAGGGGAGGGCACCGGGGAGCTGTTTTTT
>once|TRBV11-3|TRBJ2-7|TRBD2
CASSLGGGPPVDEQYF
TGTGCCAGCAGCTTAGGGGGGGGACCTCCTGTAGACGAGCAGTACTTC
>-|TRBV27|TRBJ2-2|-
CASQQGLNTGELFF
TGTGCCAGCCAGCAGGGCTTGAACACCGGGGAGCTGTTTTTT
>-|TRBV7-9|TRBJ1-2|-
CASTLLYGYTF
TGTGCCAGCACCCTACTTTATGGCTACACCTTC
>-|TRBV21-1|TRBJ1-1|-
CASIQGKESRGSLGNTEAFF
TGTGCCAGCATCCAAGGGAAAGAAAGCAGGGGGTCGCTGGGGAACACTGAAGCTTTCTTT
>-|TRBV5-1|TRBJ1-2|TRBD1
CASSDEQGARYGYTF
TGCGCCAGCAGCGACGAACAGGGGGCGCGTTATGGCTACACCTTC
>-|TRBV4-1|TRBJ1-2|TRBD1
CASSHPGQSNYGYTF
TGCGCCAGCAGCCATCCGGGACAGTCAAACTATGGCTACACCTTC
>-|TRBV4-2|TRBJ2-1|TRBD2
CASSQDREDEQFF
TGTGCCAGCAGCCAAGATCGGGAGGATGAGCAGTTCTTC
>-|TRBV7-9|TRBJ2-7|-
CASSLWSGEQYF
TGTGCCAGCAGCTTATGGTCGGGTGAACAGTACTTC
>once|TRBV29-1|TRBJ1-2|-
CSVGGGGVIRYGYTF
TGCAGCGTTGGAGGAGGGGGGGTGATCCGCTATGGCTACACCTTC
>-|TRBV4-1|TRBJ1-4|-
CASSQDAGRDGKLFF
TGCGCCAGCAGCCAAGATGCCGGCAGGGATGGGAAACTGTTTTTT
>-|TRBV9|TRBJ1-3|-
CASSVGTRVDGNTIYF
TGTGCCAGCAGCGTAGGGACGAGGGTTGATGGAAACACCATATATTTT
>-|TRBV6-5|TRBJ2-5|-
CASRRQAPETQYF
TGTGCCAGCAGACGACAGGCCCCGGAGACCCAGTACTTC
>few|TRBV14|TRBJ1-1|-
CASSRMGNAEAFF
TGTGCCAGCAGCCGCATGGGCAACGCTGAAGCTTTCTTT
>-|TRBV5-6|TRBJ2-1|TRBD1
CASSEDRGEQFF
TGTGCCAGCAGCGAAGACAGGGGTGAGCAGTTCTTC
>-|TRBV28|TRBJ1-1|-
CASSRGYMRTEAFF
TGTGCCAGCAGCAGAGGGTACATGAGGACTGAAGCTTTCTTT
>-|TRBV27|TRBJ1-1|TRBD1
CASSLGTGYTEAFF
TGTGCCAGCAGTTTAGGGACAGGGTACACTGAAGCTTTCTTT
>once|TRBV14|TRBJ2-7|TRBD2
CASSPLLGGDYEQYF
TGTGCCAGCAGCCCCCTTTTGGGAGGGGACTACGAGCAGTACTTC
>once|TRBV28|TRBJ2-1|TRBD2
CASRTTGGSYNEQFF
TGTGCCAGCAGGACCACGGGGGGCTCCTACAATGAGCAGTTCTTC
>few|TRBV10-2|TRBJ2-7|-
CASRLIRGPYEQYF
TGCGCCAGCAGACTAATCAGGGGACCCTACGAGCAGTACTTC
>once|TRBV6-5|TRBJ2-7|TRBD1
CASSEGQGAYEQYF
TGTGCCAGCAGTGAGGGGCAGGGGGCTTACGAGCAGTACTTC
>-|TRBV11-1|TRBJ2-7|TRBD1
CASSSFGQDYEQYF
TGTGCCAGCAGCTCTTTTGGACAGGACTACGAGCAGTACTTC
>few|TRBV5-6|TRBJ2-7|-
CASSMVRAYEQYF
TGTGCCAGCAGCATGGTGCGGGCCTACGAGCAGTACTTC
>once|TRBV13|TRBJ2-3|TRBD2
CASSLELAGGPGTDTQYF
TGTGCCAGCAGCTTAGAACTAGCGGGGGGGCCGGGCACAGATACGCAGTATTTT
>-|TRBV6-1|TRBJ2-7|-
CASSTDSYEQYF
TGTGCCAGCAGTACCGACAGCTACGAGCAGTACTTC
>-|TRBV29-1|TRBJ2-4|TRBD1
CSVVIGGAAKNIQYF
TGCAGCGTTGTGATAGGGGGCGCCGCCAAAAACATTCAGTACTTC